These 30 T cell receptor beta chains were sequenced from one sample in a study of OX40 agonist ivuxolimab in advanced cancers. The library was made by the immunoSEQ multiplex PCR assay. TCRdb re-hosts the immuneACCESS table, in-frame sequences only. Its copies lack some clones; in the studies checked, an unresolved V gene accounts for under half of them, and the cause for the rest is not known. This sample is represented by fewer than 95,000 clones; around nine tenths of them were singletons. The ten top clones hold 0.4% to 0.55% of the sample. The material was CD4+ or CD8+ T cells sorted from blood, obtained in a trial of the OX40 agonist ivuxolimab. All receptors come from an adult with an advanced solid tumor such as melanoma, head and neck, liver or kidney cancer.

The V gene is TRBV28, the J gene TRBJ1-5; D not resolved. The CDR3 is made up of 13 amino acids. Germline CDR1 and CDR2: MDHEN and SYDVKM. V was shortened by 6 bases and J by 4 bases, with 10 bases between the two germline ends. The CDR3 nucleotides read TGTGCCAGCAGGTCACAGTTTAATCAGCCCCAGCATTTT. The encoded protein is CASRSQFNQPQHF. Combining the CDR3 with reference TRBV28 and TRBJ1-5 gives the whole variable domain DVKVTQSSRYLVKRTGEKVFLECVQDMDHENMFWYRQDPGLGLRLIYFSYDVKMKEKGDIPEGYSVSREKKERFSLILESASTNQTSMYLCASRSQFNQPQHFGDGTRLSIL.

This clone was recorded only once. The chain employs TRBV9 and TRBJ1-2, with TRBD1 as a possible D gene (5 bases). Germline CDR1 reads SGDLS; CDR2 reads YYNGEE. The CDR3 contains 16 residues. The V gene lost 0 bases and the J gene lost 4 bases, with 16 bases spanning the gap. The CDR3: CASSVGPGGLGYGYTF. The CDR3 DNA sequence: TGTGCCAGCAGCGTAGGACCGGGGGGACTAGGCTATGGCTACACCTTC.

The CDR3 loop is CASSYSGSPDTQYF. DNA for the CDR3: TGTGCCAGCAGCTATAGCGGGAGCCCAGATACGCAGTATTTT. This rearrangement joins TRBV11-2 to TRBJ2-3, with TRBD2 identical over 9 bases. Germline V CDR1 and CDR2: SGHAT, FQNNGV. Unmatched junction bases numbered 3, after V lost 4 bases and J lost 4 bases. The length of the CDR3 is 14 residues.

The chain couples TRBV5-1 to TRBJ2-2, with D possibly being TRBD2 (7 bases). V shed 0 bases and J shed 4 bases, with 13 bases lying between them. This CDR3 region has 16 residues. The germline V gene has CDR1 SGHRS and CDR2 YFSETQ. The CDR3 protein is CASSLAGGAATGELFF. The CDR3 coding sequence is TGCGCCAGCAGCTTGGCTGGGGGGGCGGCCACCGGGGAGCTGTTTTTT. Variable domain in full (rest from reference TRBV5-1 and TRBJ2-2): KAGVTQTPRYLIKTRGQQVTLSCSPISGHRSVSWYQQTPGQGLQFLFEYFSETQRNKGNFPGRFSGRQFSNSRSEMNVSTLELGDSALYLCASSLAGGAATGELFFGEGSRLTVL.

The rearrangement uses TRBV9 and TRBJ1-4, with 7 positions matching TRBD1. The CDR3 is made up of 15 amino acids. V trimming: 0 bases; J trimming: 6 bases; junction bases outside the gene matches: 5. Germline V gene lookup returns CDR1 SGDLS and CDR2 YYNGEE. CDR3 sequence: CASSVGQGKDEKLFF. The DNA for the CDR3 is TGTGCCAGCAGCGTAGGACAGGGAAAGGATGAAAAACTGTTTTTT. The full variable domain, rest sourced from reference TRBV9 and TRBJ1-4, is DSGVTQTPKHLITATGQRVTLRCSPRSGDLSVYWYQQSLDQGLQFLIQYYNGEERAKGNILERFSAQQFPDLHSELNLSSLELGDSALYFCASSVGQGKDEKLFFGSGTQLSVL.

Written as DNA, the CDR3 is TGTGCCAGCAGCTTCGGACTAGTTGGAGATACGCAGTATTTT. It translates to CASSFGLVGDTQYF. V gene TRBV7-8 combines with J gene TRBJ2-3, with 7 bases fitting TRBD2. Germline lookup yields CDR1 SGHVS and CDR2 FQNEAQ. V shed 3 bases, J shed 5 bases, and the junction held 5 bases outside the gene matches. The CDR3 has 14 amino acids.

V usage is TRBV5-1 and J usage is TRBJ2-1; 8 bases align to TRBD2. The germline CDR1 and CDR2 sequences are SGHRS and YFSETQ. The length of the CDR3 is 15 residues. The junction had 6 bases not matched to a gene; V was cut back by 3 bases and J by 4 bases. For the CDR3, the DNA is TGCGCCAGCAGCTCGTTAGCGGGATTATACAATGAGCAGTTCTTC. It codes for CASSSLAGLYNEQFF.

The rearrangement links TRBV5-4 to TRBJ2-7, with D unresolved. Germline loops: CDR1 SGHNT, CDR2 YYREEE (reference sequence). V lost 4 bases and J lost 4, with 9 bases in between. The CDR3 is made up of 12 amino acids. DNA of the CDR3: TGTGCCAGCAGCCTCGATTTTTACGAGCAGTACTTC. Its protein is CASSLDFYEQYF.

The chain employs TRBV25-1 and TRBJ1-2; D may be TRBD1 (6 bases). The CDR3 is 13 residues long. The V gene's germline CDR1 is MGHDK and CDR2 SYGVNS. V shed 0 bases and J shed 8 bases, with 10 bases lying between them. CDR3 sequence: CASSEYRGRGYTF. The CDR3 DNA follows: TGTGCCAGCAGTGAATATCGGGGGCGCGGCTACACCTTC.

The chain carries TRBV30 and TRBJ1-1; D ambiguous. Germline CDR1 GTSNPN, CDR2 SVGIG (reference sequence). Trimming shortened V by 1 base and J by 5 bases, and 14 bases separated the two germline ends. The CDR3 runs to 14 residues. The CDR3 spells CAWSGVRAGTEAFF. The CDR3 DNA reads as TGTGCCTGGAGTGGCGTCCGGGCTGGTACTGAAGCTTTCTTT. Variable domain in full (rest from reference TRBV30 and TRBJ1-1): SQTIHQWPATLVQPVGSPLSLECTVEGTSNPNLYWYRQAAGRGLQLLFYSVGIGQISSEVPQNLSASRPQDRQFILSSKKLLLSDSGFYLCAWSGVRAGTEAFFGQGTRLTVV.

The chain employs TRBV5-5 and TRBJ2-1, with D possibly being TRBD1 (6 bases). Trimming stripped 0 bases from V and 8 bases from J, with 15 bases between. Germline V CDR1 and CDR2: SGHKS, YYEKEE (reference sequence). The length of the CDR3 is 15 residues. CDR3 in amino acids: CASSLAPDRPHEQFF. The CDR3 nucleotides are TGTGCCAGCAGCTTGGCACCCGACAGGCCCCATGAGCAGTTCTTC.

The chain combines TRBV6-5 with TRBJ1-1; D not resolved. V was cut by 5 bases and J by 4 bases, with 11 bases left in between. This CDR3 comprises 13 residues. Germline CDR1 is MNHEY and CDR2 is SVGAGI. CDR3 in amino acids: CASSRSRSTEAFF. The CDR3 DNA is TGTGCCAGCAGTCGTTCTCGAAGCACTGAAGCTTTCTTT.

This clone was recorded a few times. J is TRBJ1-6 and V is TRBV28, with a weak D call TRBD1 (5 bases). Trimming pared 7 bases from V and 10 bases from J, leaving 17 bases between. Germline V gene data show CDR1 as MDHEN and CDR2 as SYDVKM. The CDR3 extends over 14 amino acids. The DNA of the CDR3 is TGTGCCAGCACCTACCCGGGACGGGGATCACCCCTCCACTTT. This sequence encodes CASTYPGRGSPLHF.

The V gene is TRBV2, the J gene TRBJ2-5, with D possibly being TRBD1 (6 bases). V was shortened by 4 bases and J by 4 bases, with 16 bases between the two germline ends. Germline V CDR1 and CDR2: SNHLY, FYNNEI. CDR3 length: 15 amino acids. The CDR3 coding sequence is TGTGCCAGCAGTGTACAGGGTTCGGGTGGAGAGACCCAGTACTTC. Encoded protein: CASSVQGSGGETQYF.

CDR3 DNA sequence: TGTGCCAGCAGGGGGACAGGGTACTATGGCTACACCTTC. Its translation: CASRGTGYYGYTF. J is TRBJ1-2 and V is TRBV2, with 9 nucleotides matching TRBD1. The V and J ends lost 6 bases and 3 bases, in that order; junction bases with no gene match: 2. Germline CDR1 and CDR2: SNHLY and FYNNEI. The CDR3 extends over 13 amino acids.

The chain uses TRBV5-1 and TRBJ1-3; the D is unclear. CDR1 and CDR2 (germline): SGHRS, YFSETQ. V lost 2 bases and J lost 2, with 8 bases in between. This CDR3 has 14 amino acids. The CDR3 sequence is CASSFGGPGNTIYF. The CDR3 DNA reads as TGCGCCAGCAGCTTCGGAGGGCCTGGAAACACCATATATTTT. The variable domain in full, completed from reference TRBV5-1 and TRBJ1-3, reads KAGVTQTPRYLIKTRGQQVTLSCSPISGHRSVSWYQQTPGQGLQFLFEYFSETQRNKGNFPGRFSGRQFSNSRSEMNVSTLELGDSALYLCASSFGGPGNTIYFGEGSWLTVV.

The sample holds a few counts of this clone. The chain combines TRBV9 with TRBJ1-6; TRBD1 matches at 9 bases. The CDR3 sequence is 15 residues long. J gave up 8 bases and V 8 bases, and 11 bases lay outside the gene matches. CDR1 and CDR2 (germline): SGDLS, YYNGEE. CDR3 bases: TGTGCCAGATTGAAAGGACAGGGGCATGATTCACCCCTCCACTTT. Protein product: CARLKGQGHDSPLHF.

The V and J genes are TRBV10-1 and TRBJ2-4, with D perhaps matching TRBD2 (5 bases). V was trimmed by 3 bases and J by 14 bases, leaving 14 bases between them. This CDR3 has 12 amino acids. Germline V gene lookup returns CDR1 WNHNN and CDR2 SYGVQD (reference sequence). This CDR3 reads CASSEKEAGKYF. CDR3 sequence (DNA): TGCGCCAGCAGTGAAAAGGAGGCCGGGAAGTACTTC.

This clone is classed as medium-sized (0.01 to 0.1%). The V gene is TRBV19, the J gene TRBJ2-5; the D gene could be TRBD1 or TRBD2 (6 bases each). CDR3 length: 15 residues. Trimming cost V 3 bases and J 1 base, with 12 bases left between them. Germline V lookup: CDR1 LNHDA, CDR2 SQIVND (reference sequence). As DNA, the CDR3 is TGTGCCAGTAGTATTAGAGGGGGGACCCAAGAGACCCAGTACTTC. Its translation is CASSIRGGTQETQYF.

The rearrangement joins TRBV19 to TRBJ1-2; D remains ambiguous. V was trimmed by 8 bases and J by 5 bases, leaving 9 bases between them. CDR1 and CDR2 (germline): LNHDA, SQIVND (reference sequence). The CDR3 is 11 amino acids. As DNA, the CDR3 is TGTGCCAGTGGGGAATTGTATGGCTACACCTTC. Translating it yields CASGELYGYTF.

This chain uses TRBV7-9 with TRBJ2-5; D ambiguous. Trimming left V 6 bases short and J 5 bases short, with 10 bases between. This CDR3 has 12 residues. CDR1 is SEHNR, CDR2 FQNEAQ, per germline (reference sequence). CDR3 coding DNA: TGTGCCAGCAGACAACGTACGGAGACCCAGTACTTC. This codes for CASRQRTETQYF.

This clone showed up just once. The J gene is TRBJ1-2, the V gene TRBV4-1; the match to TRBD1 covers 7 bases. Germline V CDR1 and CDR2: MGHRA, YSYEKL. J gave up 1 base and V 4 bases, and 9 bases lay outside the gene matches. The CDR3 has 16 residues. The CDR3 reads CASSPIPAGGNYGYTF. The CDR3 DNA follows: TGCGCCAGCAGCCCTATCCCAGCAGGGGGTAACTATGGCTACACCTTC.

V and J are TRBV5-4 and TRBJ2-1, with D possibly being TRBD1 or TRBD2 (5 bases each). CDR3 length: 13 residues. Germline CDR1 reads SGHNT; CDR2 reads YYREEE (reference sequence). The germline V and J ends were trimmed by 4 bases and 8 bases, with 13 bases remaining between them. The CDR3 protein is CASSVQGRDEQFF. In nucleotides, the CDR3 is TGTGCCAGCAGCGTCCAGGGACGCGATGAGCAGTTCTTC.

The chain joins TRBV7-2 to TRBJ2-5; 8 nucleotides line up with TRBD2. The V gene end was trimmed by 2 bases and the J gene end by 4 bases; junction bases not matched to a gene: 6. Per the germline V gene, CDR1 is SGHTA and CDR2 is FQGNSA. This CDR3 has 15 amino acids. CDR3 amino acids: CASSLLAGEIETQYF. CDR3 sequence (DNA): TGTGCCAGCAGCTTACTAGCGGGCGAGATAGAGACCCAGTACTTC.

In nucleotides, the CDR3 is TGTGCCAGCAGCAAAGTGGCCGGGACATGTAAAGAGACCCAGTACTTC. Protein sequence: CASSKVAGTCKETQYF. The chain carries TRBV21-1 and TRBJ2-5; TRBD1, the D gene given by the table, was not confirmed from the DNA. TRBV21-1 is tagged as a pseudogene. This CDR3 has 16 amino acids.

The CDR3 DNA is TGTGCCAGTAGTGGGTTTTCGGGACGGATAGTCTCTGGGGCCAACGTCCTGACTTTC. Protein: CASSGFSGRIVSGANVLTF. V and J are TRBV19 and TRBJ2-6; tentatively, D is TRBD1 or TRBD2 (5 bases each). The CDR3 sequence is 19 residues long. CDR1 LNHDA and CDR2 SQIVND come from the germline V gene (reference sequence). V gave up 5 bases and J gave up 0 bases, with 20 bases separating them.

The chain is built from TRBV7-8 and TRBJ1-1; perhaps TRBD1 as D (5 bases). This CDR3 spans 15 amino acids. Deletions cut 1 base from V and 3 bases from J, with 12 bases between. Germline lookup yields CDR1 SGHVS and CDR2 FQNEAQ. DNA for the CDR3: TGTGCCAGCAGCTTAGTTGGGGGAGGGGACACTGAAGCTTTCTTT. It codes for CASSLVGGGDTEAFF.

V is TRBV28 and J is TRBJ2-7; 9 nucleotides line up with TRBD2. The CDR3 runs to 13 residues. CDR1 is MDHEN, CDR2 SYDVKM, per germline. With V trimmed by 10 bases and J by 3 bases, 7 bases remained unmatched. CDR3 sequence (DNA): TGTGCCACTACGACTAGCGGACACTACGAGCAGTACTTC. Its protein is CATTTSGHYEQYF.

The genes are TRBV11-2 and TRBJ2-5, with TRBD2 identical over 9 bases. The CDR3 is 15 amino acids. Germline CDR1 is SGHAT and CDR2 is FQNNGV. The V segment lost 3 bases and the J segment 5 bases; nucleotides outside the gene matches: 7. The CDR3 sequence: CASSLSGTSMETQYF. CDR3 coding DNA: TGTGCCAGCAGCTTGTCCGGGACTAGCATGGAGACCCAGTACTTC.

This sequence joins TRBV5-1 and TRBJ2-1; D unclear. CDR3 length: 15 amino acids. V was shortened by 2 bases and J by 7 bases, with 16 bases between the two germline ends. Germline values: CDR1 SGHRS, CDR2 YFSETQ. The DNA of the CDR3 is TGCGCCAGCAGCTTCGGACGAGACCCACGAAATGAGCAGTTCTTC. Protein product: CASSFGRDPRNEQFF.